This entry features one T cell receptor beta chain sequence. This clonotype was seen at least ten times. Its recognized antigen is unknown. No clone much larger than this one lies a single base away; base qualities are absent. These data originate in a study of Graves' ophthalmopathy and Graves' hyperthyroidism (dated by TCRdb to 2017 to 2018). Notes on the research overall: Peripheral blood was collected at initial diagnosis, prior to any treatment. After sampling, hyperthyroidism patients received methimazole starting at 30 mg daily, and ophthalmopathy patients received high-dose intravenous methylprednisolone. T-cell repertoires of thyroid tissue and blood were compared in 5 or 6 hyperthyroidism patients. In total, some 130 blood samples were TCR-sequenced: approximately 40 ophthalmopathy, roughly 77 hyperthyroidism and about 17 hyperthyroidism-to-ophthalmopathy patients. The study used TCR beta repertoire signatures to distinguish Graves' ophthalmopathy from Graves' hyperthyroidism and to predict progression to ophthalmopathy. The independent validation cohort included 18 to 20 hyperthyroidism patients plus 17 patients who later progressed from hyperthyroidism to ophthalmopathy. To explore V-J signatures that distinguish ophthalmopathy from hyperthyroidism, a discovery set of 100 patients was enrolled, made up of more than 40 with ophthalmopathy and 55 to 65 with stable hyperthyroidism. Findings and caveats that apply to the study as a whole: In cross-validation, the 13-signature model distinguished ophthalmopathy from stable hyperthyroidism with 85% to 90% sensitivity and almost 83% specificity, and in the test set the corresponding values were around 80% and 75%. In validation, the model predicted ophthalmopathy progression with about 71% sensitivity and 72.22% specificity; roughly 11 predicted patients were CT-confirmed with GO in a median of about 6.2 months. Most of the expanded thyroid clonotypes with a frequency above 0.001 were also detected in blood, and it was suggested that the thyroid immune response may be reflected by blood repertoires. Sample size was not statistically predetermined, and group allocation was not concealed from the investigators.

A patient counted as having stable hyperthyroidism if there was no progression to ophthalmopathy within 18 months of follow-up. Hyperthyroidism patients were newly diagnosed, were aged 18 to 65 years, and had a disease duration under 2 months. Patients with other autoimmune diseases, uncontrolled infections, pregnancy or lactation were excluded from the study. Clinical symptoms, serum thyroxine, TRAb, thyroid ultrasound and orbital computed tomography were used for diagnosis. Using Ficoll-Paque density gradient centrifugation, PBMCs were isolated from about 9.2 ml of fresh peripheral blood. Total RNA was extracted with Trizol reagent and quality-checked on an Agilent 2100 Bioanalyzer. The CDR3 goes from the cysteine to the phenylalanine over 17 residues. The read is trimmed to its CDR3 DNA, 51 bases read in frame from base 1. Reading the germline V gene gives CDR1 SGHRS and CDR2 YFSETQ. Here V drops 4 bases and J drops 2 bases, and the junction holds 15 bases not matched to any gene.

TCR beta CDR3 regions were amplified from RNA transcripts for repertoire sequencing. The first round of RT-PCR was done with HTBI primers and the Qiagen OneStep RT-PCR kit, and was followed by a second round of multiplex PCR, then size selection and purification. Libraries were sequenced on an Illumina HiSeq2000 using paired-end 100 bp reads. On the study's bioinformatics: SOAPnuke was used to process the reads, removing any read that contained adapters or uncalled bases, had a mean Phred below 15, or lacked an exact match to the constant primer or identifier. COPE v1.2.5 was used to merge high-quality paired reads. Clonotypes were defined as unique nucleotide sequences and were aligned to IMGT TRB V, D and J references using MiTCR v1.1. The analysis was limited to V-J combinations with a frequency above 0.0001, which together covered roughly 99% of repertoires. A TCR clonal expansion and chaos score per V-J combination was defined as the ratio of F50 clonal expansion to chaos observed in the TCRdist matrix. Welch's t-statistics and random forest were used to reduce features to about a dozen V-J combinations, which were fed into a naive Bayes classifier. Thyroid-blood repertoire similarity was quantified with the Morisita-Horn index. TCRdb redid the processing of the public reads, applying fastp at Q25 and MiXCR, and retained in-frame beta chains. Merged by CDR3 protein, the rows form single entries marked with the most common genes and DNA. The V and J calls and clone size are TCRdb's, not the authors'. This sample holds 400,000 or so distinct CDR3 sequences; about a sixth were observed only once. 2% to 3% of the sample comes from the top ten.

The V gene is TRBV5-1 and the J gene is TRBJ2-7; a stretch of 7 junction bases matches TRBD2. This TCR was recovered from an adult woman with stable Graves' hyperthyroidism. Source material: peripheral blood. The CDR3: CASSQGGLGLLPYEQYF. The DNA sequence is given as TGCGCCAGCAGCCAGGGTGGATTGGGACTACTACCCTACGAGCAGTACTTC.